This is a list of T cell receptor beta chains from one sample in a study of CD8 T cells in ankylosing spondylitis. TCRdb reanalysed the 5' RACE reads using MiXCR and keeps one entry per CDR3 protein. The table has 220,000 or so distinct CDR3 sequences, about 11% seen once. What was sequenced was blood, either unsorted or a sorted T cell fraction (not recorded which). These receptors all come from a male donor with ankylosing spondylitis or in good health (not recorded which). CDR3s include the opening cysteine and the closing phenylalanine or tryptophan. Fields, in order: V gene, J gene, D gene, CDR3 length, clone size, CDR3 protein, CDR3 DNA. A D gene is named only where the DNA matches it firmly. For some rows the clone size is stated as once, few or many, or as a class when expanded; others skip it.

v_gene: TRBV5-1
j_gene: TRBJ2-3
d_gene: .
len: 13
abundance: many
CDR3aa: CASGITIEDTQYF
CDR3nt: TGCGCCAGCGGAATAACCATAGAAGATACGCAGTATTTT

v_gene: TRBV7-9
j_gene: TRBJ1-3
d_gene: TRBD1
len: 17
abundance: many
CDR3aa: CASSWPRQGSSGNTIYF
CDR3nt: TGTGCCAGCAGCTGGCCTCGACAGGGCAGCTCTGGAAACACCATATATTTT

v_gene: TRBV5-1
j_gene: TRBJ1-1
d_gene: .
len: 13
abundance: many
CDR3aa: CASKSAGGTEAFF
CDR3nt: TGCGCCAGCAAGTCCGCAGGTGGCACTGAAGCTTTCTTT

v_gene: TRBV9
j_gene: TRBJ1-3
d_gene: .
len: 12
abundance: many
CDR3aa: CASSPGGNTIYF
CDR3nt: TGTGCCAGCAGCCCCGGTGGAAACACCATATATTTT

v_gene: TRBV20-1
j_gene: TRBJ2-7
d_gene: .
len: 14
abundance: many
CDR3aa: CSARRAINSYEQYF
CDR3nt: TGCAGTGCTAGACGGGCGATAAACTCCTACGAGCAGTACTTC

v_gene: TRBV5-1
j_gene: TRBJ1-1
d_gene: .
len: 15
abundance: many
CDR3aa: CASSPRGGSNTEAFF
CDR3nt: TGCGCCAGCAGCCCGCGGGGAGGGTCCAACACTGAAGCTTTCTTT

v_gene: TRBV3-1
j_gene: TRBJ2-3
d_gene: .
len: 15
abundance: many
CDR3aa: CASSPRDKITDTQYF
CDR3nt: TGTGCCAGCAGCCCCCGGGACAAGATAACAGATACGCAGTATTTT

v_gene: TRBV28
j_gene: TRBJ2-7
d_gene: .
len: 13
abundance: few
CDR3aa: CASSLFVRYEQYF
CDR3nt: TGTGCCAGCAGTTTATTTGTAAGGTACGAGCAGTACTTC

v_gene: TRBV11-2
j_gene: TRBJ2-1
d_gene: TRBD1
len: 15
abundance: .
CDR3aa: CASSLLRGQDNEQFF
CDR3nt: TGTGCCAGCAGCCTCCTTAGGGGGCAAGACAATGAGCAGTTCTTC

v_gene: TRBV20-1
j_gene: TRBJ2-7
d_gene: .
len: 12
abundance: .
CDR3aa: CSARFGAYEQYF
CDR3nt: TGCAGTGCTCGGTTTGGGGCCTACGAGCAGTACTTC

v_gene: TRBV7-3
j_gene: TRBJ2-1
d_gene: TRBD2
len: 14
abundance: many
CDR3aa: CASSSGANYNEQFF
CDR3nt: TGTGCCAGCAGTAGCGGGGCGAACTACAATGAGCAGTTCTTC

v_gene: TRBV21-1
j_gene: TRBJ2-1
d_gene: .
len: 16
abundance: many
CDR3aa: CASSKAPRRGGDEQFF
CDR3nt: TGTGCCAGCAGCAAAGCGCCGAGGCGGGGGGGCGATGAGCAGTTCTTC

v_gene: TRBV5-1
j_gene: TRBJ2-1
d_gene: .
len: 14
abundance: many
CDR3aa: CASSLAQSNNEQFF
CDR3nt: TGCGCCAGCAGCTTGGCACAGTCGAACAATGAGCAGTTCTTC

v_gene: TRBV20-1
j_gene: TRBJ2-5
d_gene: .
len: 15
abundance: many
CDR3aa: CSARDGQPNQETQYF
CDR3nt: TGCAGTGCTAGAGATGGACAGCCTAACCAAGAGACCCAGTACTTC

v_gene: TRBV10-3
j_gene: TRBJ2-7
d_gene: .
len: 14
abundance: many
CDR3aa: CAISSGTTFMEQYF
CDR3nt: TGTGCCATCAGTTCCGGGACCACGTTTATGGAGCAGTACTTC

v_gene: TRBV7-9
j_gene: TRBJ2-5
d_gene: TRBD1
len: 15
abundance: .
CDR3aa: CASSPADRVDETQYF
CDR3nt: TGTGCCAGCAGCCCGGCTGACAGGGTGGACGAGACCCAGTACTTC

v_gene: TRBV12-3/TRBV12-4
j_gene: TRBJ2-4
d_gene: .
len: 15
abundance: once
CDR3aa: CASSPGGSAKNIQCF
CDR3nt: TGTGCCAGCAGCCCCGGGGGCTCGGCCAAAAACATTCAGTGCTTC

v_gene: TRBV20-1
j_gene: TRBJ2-7
d_gene: .
len: 16
abundance: many
CDR3aa: CSARDPTRMGSYEQYF
CDR3nt: TGCAGTGCTAGAGATCCAACCCGGATGGGGTCCTACGAGCAGTACTTC

v_gene: TRBV20-1
j_gene: TRBJ1-2
d_gene: .
len: 16
abundance: .
CDR3aa: CSARAPGSIANYGYTF
CDR3nt: TGCAGTGCTAGAGCCCCCGGGAGTATAGCTAACTATGGCTACACCTTC

v_gene: TRBV12-3/TRBV12-4
j_gene: TRBJ1-1
d_gene: .
len: 17
abundance: .
CDR3aa: CASSSLEWTPLNTEAFF
CDR3nt: TGTGCCAGCAGTTCGCTGGAATGGACCCCTTTGAACACTGAAGCTTTCTTT

v_gene: TRBV29-1
j_gene: TRBJ2-7
d_gene: TRBD2
len: 15
abundance: .
CDR3aa: CSVEPPGGRDGEQYF
CDR3nt: TGCAGCGTTGAACCTCCGGGGGGGCGAGATGGGGAGCAGTACTTC

v_gene: TRBV7-6
j_gene: TRBJ1-1
d_gene: TRBD1
len: 15
abundance: many
CDR3aa: CASSLVTGENTEAFF
CDR3nt: TGTGCCAGCAGCTTAGTTACAGGGGAGAACACTGAAGCTTTCTTT

v_gene: TRBV10-3
j_gene: TRBJ2-2
d_gene: .
len: 15
abundance: many
CDR3aa: CAISGSQANTGELFF
CDR3nt: TGTGCCATCAGTGGGTCCCAAGCCAACACCGGGGAGCTGTTTTTT

v_gene: TRBV28
j_gene: TRBJ2-7
d_gene: .
len: 15
abundance: .
CDR3aa: CASSSLRTGSYEQYF
CDR3nt: TGTGCCAGCAGTTCCCTACGGACGGGCTCCTACGAGCAGTACTTC

v_gene: TRBV20-1
j_gene: TRBJ1-2
d_gene: .
len: 15
abundance: many
CDR3aa: CSARDPQGAGYGYTF
CDR3nt: TGCAGTGCTAGAGATCCCCAGGGCGCGGGCTATGGCTACACCTTC

v_gene: TRBV20-1
j_gene: TRBJ1-2
d_gene: TRBD1
len: 13
abundance: many
CDR3aa: CSARAGQVYGYTF
CDR3nt: TGCAGTGCTAGGGCGGGACAGGTCTATGGCTACACCTTC

v_gene: TRBV9
j_gene: TRBJ2-3
d_gene: TRBD2
len: 16
abundance: many
CDR3aa: CASSVDPGGSVDTQYF
CDR3nt: TGTGCCAGCAGCGTAGACCCGGGGGGGTCGGTAGATACGCAGTATTTT

v_gene: TRBV5-1
j_gene: TRBJ1-1
d_gene: TRBD1
len: 14
abundance: many
CDR3aa: CASSLGTGVSEAFF
CDR3nt: TGCGCCAGCAGCTTAGGGACAGGGGTCTCTGAAGCTTTCTTT

v_gene: TRBV5-1
j_gene: TRBJ2-1
d_gene: .
len: 15
abundance: many
CDR3aa: CASRLVSGPYNEQFF
CDR3nt: TGCGCCAGCAGACTGGTCAGCGGGCCTTACAATGAGCAGTTCTTC

v_gene: TRBV2
j_gene: TRBJ2-5
d_gene: TRBD2
len: 15
abundance: once
CDR3aa: CASMLETSGGWTQYF
CDR3nt: TGTGCCAGCATGCTCGAGACTAGCGGGGGATGGACCCAGTACTTC

v_gene: TRBV28
j_gene: TRBJ1-6
d_gene: TRBD1
len: 14
abundance: .
CDR3aa: CASTGDSYNSPLHF
CDR3nt: TGTGCCAGTACAGGGGACTCCTATAATTCACCCCTCCACTTT

v_gene: TRBV24-1
j_gene: TRBJ2-3
d_gene: .
len: 14
abundance: many
CDR3aa: CATSASLGFDTQYF
CDR3nt: TGTGCCACCAGCGCCAGTCTGGGGTTCGATACGCAGTATTTT

v_gene: TRBV11-2
j_gene: TRBJ2-5
d_gene: TRBD1
len: 15
abundance: many
CDR3aa: CASSREGQPQETQYF
CDR3nt: TGTGCCAGCAGCCGCGAGGGACAGCCCCAAGAGACCCAGTACTTC

v_gene: TRBV5-1
j_gene: TRBJ2-3
d_gene: .
len: 14
abundance: many
CDR3aa: CASSLGTSTDTQYF
CDR3nt: TGCGCCAGCAGCCTCGGGACAAGCACAGATACGCAGTATTTT

v_gene: TRBV7-3
j_gene: TRBJ2-2
d_gene: .
len: 15
abundance: many
CDR3aa: CASSLTRTGTGELFF
CDR3nt: TGTGCCAGCAGCTTAACTCGGACGGGCACCGGGGAGCTGTTTTTT